Each of the 27 T cell receptor beta chains below was sequenced from the same sample in a study of OX40 agonist ivuxolimab in advanced cancers. Measured with immunoSEQ multiplex PCR; TCRdb has only the in-frame clones, and not every one. This sample has roughly 93,000 clones, with approximately 90% found just once. The sample here was CD4+ or CD8+ T cells sorted from blood, taken in a trial of the OX40 agonist ivuxolimab. Every receptor here comes from an adult with an advanced solid tumor such as melanoma, head and neck, liver or kidney cancer.

V and J are TRBV7-8 and TRBJ2-4; perhaps D is TRBD1 or TRBD2 (6 bases each). This CDR3 is 20 amino acids long. Germline CDR1 is SGHVS and CDR2 is FQNEAQ. The V end was cut by 5 bases, the J end by 0 bases, with 26 bases between. The CDR3: CASSPYRVLASRTAKNIQYF. The CDR3 bases are TGTGCCAGCAGCCCCTACAGGGTACTAGCCTCAAGAACAGCCAAAAACATTCAGTACTTC.

V gene TRBV4-2 combines with J gene TRBJ2-7; TRBD1 matches at 9 bases. The CDR3 has 15 residues. Germline lookup yields CDR1 LGHNA and CDR2 YNFKEQ. With 1 base clipped from V and 4 bases from J, the junction kept 5 bases outside the gene matches. The CDR3 loop is CASSQGVTGGYEQYF. The CDR3 DNA is TGTGCCAGCAGCCAAGGGGTGACAGGGGGATACGAGCAGTACTTC.

The chain combines TRBV5-6 with TRBJ1-6; perhaps TRBD1 as D (5 bases). The V end lost 0 bases, the J end lost 2 bases, and 9 bases lay between the germline ends. CDR3 length: 16 amino acids. Per the germline V gene, CDR1 is SGHDT and CDR2 is YYEEEE. CDR3 amino acids: CASSLGGTAYNSPLHF. For the CDR3, the DNA is TGTGCCAGCAGCTTGGGTGGGACGGCCTATAATTCACCCCTCCACTTT.

The chain uses TRBV5-1 and TRBJ1-3; the D gene is possibly TRBD1 (5 bases). V gave up 0 bases and J gave up 15 bases, with 16 bases separating them. Germline-derived CDR1 and CDR2 are SGHRS and YFSETQ. The CDR3 loop spans 13 amino acids. CDR3 DNA: TGCGCCAGCAGCTTGGGGGATGAGGACACCCCATATTTT. This gives the protein CASSLGDEDTPYF.

The rearrangement uses TRBV14 and TRBJ2-3, with 8 positions matching TRBD1. This CDR3 spans 14 amino acids. Germline CDR1 and CDR2: SGHDN and FVKESK. J was trimmed by 5 bases and V by 8 bases; bases with no gene match: 9. CDR3 bases: TGTGCCAGCTCCCGACAGGGGTTGGGAGATACGCAGTATTTT. Its translation is CASSRQGLGDTQYF. The full variable domain, completed using reference TRBV14 and TRBJ2-3, is EAGVTQFPSHSVIEKGQTVTLRCDPISGHDNLYWYRRVMGKEIKFLLHFVKESKQDESGMPNNRFLAERTGGTYSTLKVQPAELEDSGVYFCASSRQGLGDTQYFGPGTRLTVL.

The chain employs TRBV27 and TRBJ2-2; 8 nucleotides line up with TRBD1. The V gene end was trimmed by 7 bases and the J gene end by 5 bases; junction bases not matched to a gene: 0. The CDR3 is 12 residues long. CDR1 is MNHEY and CDR2 is SMNVEV in the germline V gene (reference sequence). The chain's CDR3 is CASNRGTGELFF. CDR3 DNA sequence: TGTGCCAGCAACAGGGGGACCGGGGAGCTGTTTTTT.

The chain employs TRBV18 and TRBJ2-3, with TRBD2 as a possible D gene (5 bases). Trimming left V 3 bases short and J 0 bases short, with 13 bases between. The germline V gene encodes CDR1 KGHSH and CDR2 LQKENI. The CDR3 is made up of 16 amino acids. The CDR3 nucleotides are TGTGCCAGCTCACCGCCACTAGGTACTAGCACAGATACGCAGTATTTT. Its protein is CASSPPLGTSTDTQYF.

The gene calls are TRBV6-1 and TRBJ2-1; D is perhaps TRBD2 (6 bases). CDR1 is MNHNS and CDR2 is SASEGT in the germline V gene. The CDR3 has 20 amino acids. V dropped 0 bases and J dropped 6 bases, with 27 bases sitting between them. The CDR3 loop reads CASSEALRGSGRGPGNEQFF. In nucleotides, the CDR3 is TGTGCCAGCAGTGAAGCGCTTCGGGGGAGTGGGCGGGGCCCGGGCAATGAGCAGTTCTTC.

The chain is built from TRBV14 and TRBJ1-3; no definite D call. Germline loops: CDR1 SGHDN, CDR2 FVKESK. V was trimmed by 3 bases and J by 2 bases, leaving 8 bases between them. CDR3 length: 14 residues. Here the CDR3 reads CASSHGPPGNTIYF. CDR3 sequence (DNA): TGTGCCAGCAGCCACGGTCCTCCTGGAAACACCATATATTTT.

This clone came up once. The rearrangement uses TRBV5-1 and TRBJ1-4, with TRBD1 identical over 11 bases. This CDR3 region has 15 residues. Per germline, CDR1 SGHRS and CDR2 YFSETQ. Trimming cost V 4 bases and J 8 bases; bases outside gene matches: 7. CDR3 in amino acids: CASSRTGGWEEKLFF. In nucleotides, the CDR3 is TGCGCCAGCAGCCGGACAGGGGGCTGGGAGGAAAAACTGTTTTTT.

This chain joins TRBV18 and TRBJ1-1, with 7 bases fitting TRBD1. V gave up 0 bases and J gave up 2 bases; unmatched junction bases: 3. The CDR3 runs to 15 residues. Per the germline V gene, CDR1 is KGHSH and CDR2 is LQKENI. The DNA for the CDR3 is TGTGCCAGCTCACCACCCGGGACAGAAAACACTGAAGCTTTCTTT. Its protein product is CASSPPGTENTEAFF.

The rearrangement uses TRBV30 and TRBJ2-1; 9 nucleotides line up with TRBD2. The J segment lost 0 bases and the V segment lost 2 bases, leaving 2 bases of the junction unmatched. This CDR3 spans 15 amino acids. From germline, CDR1 is GTSNPN and CDR2 SVGIG (reference sequence). The CDR3 nucleotides read TGTGCCTGGAGTCGCGGGAGGGCCTCCTACAATGAGCAGTTCTTC. It encodes CAWSRGRASYNEQFF.

The DNA for the CDR3 is TGTGCCATCAGTGGAACGGCTAGCGGGAGGGCGGGGGAGCAGTACTTC. As protein: CAISGTASGRAGEQYF. The chain has TRBV10-3 and TRBJ2-7; 12 positions agree with TRBD2. Germline CDR1 is ENHRY and CDR2 is SYGVKD. The CDR3 spans 16 residues. Unmatched junction bases numbered 11, after V lost 4 bases and J lost 7 bases.

The V call is TRBV5-1, the J call TRBJ2-5; 7 nucleotides agree with TRBD1. Germline values: CDR1 SGHRS, CDR2 YFSETQ. This CDR3 has 15 amino acids. Losses at the gene ends were 4 bases for V and 2 bases for J; bases not matched to a gene: 8. The CDR3 region has the DNA TGCGCCAGCAGCGGCACCGGGACAGCACAAGAGACCCAGTACTTC. Its protein product is CASSGTGTAQETQYF.

V and J are TRBV6-5 and TRBJ1-1, with unresolved D. V lost 0 bases and J lost 4, with 3 bases in between. Germline-derived CDR1 and CDR2 are MNHEY and SVGAGI. The CDR3 consists of 12 residues. In DNA form, the CDR3 reads TGTGCCAGCAGTTACTCTCTCACTGAAGCTTTCTTT. Its translation is CASSYSLTEAFF.

The chain recombines TRBV5-1 with TRBJ1-2; the D is unclear. CDR1 and CDR2 (germline): SGHRS, YFSETQ. The V gene lost 0 bases and the J gene lost 8 bases, with 14 bases spanning the gap. This CDR3 has 14 amino acids. The CDR3 DNA reads as TGCGCCAGCAGCTTGGCCCCATCATCGGAAGGCTACACCTTC. Protein sequence: CASSLAPSSEGYTF.

The chain has TRBV5-1 and TRBJ2-7; D not certain. The CDR3 length is 15 residues. Trimming took off 0 bases at V and 6 bases at J, with 16 bases between the two ends. CDR1 and CDR2 (germline): SGHRS, YFSETQ. CDR3: CASSLGSTRFLEQYF. In nucleotides, the CDR3 is TGCGCCAGCAGCTTGGGGTCCACGCGGTTTCTCGAGCAGTACTTC.

This clone was observed a single time. CDR3 bases: TGTGCCAGCAGCGTAGAGTCCGGGAGGGGCGAGCAGTACTTC. This translates into CASSVESGRGEQYF. This chain links TRBV9 with TRBJ2-7; the match to TRBD2 covers 8 bases. CDR1 SGDLS and CDR2 YYNGEE come from the germline V gene. With 0 bases clipped from V and 6 bases from J, the junction kept 5 bases outside the gene matches. This CDR3 is built from 14 residues.

About this clone itself: An end of the junction does not agree with germline; a read error may underlie this. J is TRBJ1-2 and V is TRBV29-1; tentatively, D is TRBD1 (5 bases). CDR1 is SQVTM and CDR2 is ANQGSEA in the germline V gene. The CDR3 runs 14 residues. CDR3: CSVEAGGAATSPAF. The CDR3 nucleotides read TGCAGCGTTGAAGCTGGTGGGGCAGCTACTTCCCCTGCCTTC.

The V call is TRBV11-3, the J call TRBJ1-2; D not certain. The ends were cut back, 0 bases at V and 1 base at J, with 9 bases in the middle. From germline, CDR1 is SGHNT and CDR2 YENEEA. The CDR3 has 15 amino acids. The CDR3 protein is CASSLEGSGNYGYTF. For the CDR3, the DNA is TGTGCCAGCAGCTTAGAGGGAAGTGGTAACTATGGCTACACCTTC.

This clone is a singleton in its sample. The chain employs TRBV19 and TRBJ2-7; D is perhaps TRBD1 (6 bases). This CDR3 spans 13 amino acids. Germline V CDR1 and CDR2: LNHDA, SQIVND (reference sequence). Trimming cost V 5 bases and J 2 bases, with 10 bases left between them. CDR3 amino acids: CASSVRGPYEQYF. The CDR3 DNA follows: TGTGCCAGTAGTGTCAGGGGCCCCTACGAGCAGTACTTC. The whole variable domain, filled in from reference TRBV19 and TRBJ2-7, reads DGGITQSPKYLFRKEGQNVTLSCEQNLNHDAMYWYRQDPGQGLRLIYYSQIVNDFQKGDIAEGYSVSREKKESFPLTVTSAQKNPTAFYLCASSVRGPYEQYFGPGTRLTVT.

J is TRBJ2-3 and V is TRBV7-8, with D tentatively TRBD1 (6 bases). There are 16 residues in the CDR3. With 5 bases removed from V and 3 bases from J, the gap between germline ends came to 18 bases. In germline, CDR1 is SGHVS, CDR2 FQNEAQ. The CDR3: CASSKTGTSATDTQYF. CDR3 bases: TGTGCCAGCAGCAAAACAGGGACGAGTGCGACAGATACGCAGTATTTT.

This clone was picked up one time. The chain carries TRBV19 and TRBJ2-7; D gene uncertain. There are 11 residues in the CDR3. Germline CDR1 is LNHDA and CDR2 is SQIVND (reference sequence). V was pared by 6 bases and J by 2 bases, with 5 bases between. This CDR3 is CASRSTYEQYF. In nucleotides, the CDR3 is TGTGCCAGTAGAAGCACCTACGAGCAGTACTTC.

Here the CDR3 reads CASSVAETQYF. CDR3 bases: TGTGCCAGCAGCGTAGCGGAGACCCAGTACTTC. V gene TRBV9 combines with J gene TRBJ2-5; the D is unclear. Germline V lookup: CDR1 SGDLS, CDR2 YYNGEE. The CDR3 spans 11 residues. Trimming cost V 0 bases and J 5 bases, with 2 bases left between them.

J is TRBJ2-7 and V is TRBV5-1; TRBD1 matches 7 bases. This CDR3 contains 14 residues. Germline CDR1 reads SGHRS; CDR2 reads YFSETQ. V shed 2 bases, J shed 3 bases, and the junction held 5 bases outside the gene matches. The CDR3 is CASSFEGQFYEQYF. The CDR3 DNA reads as TGCGCCAGCAGCTTCGAGGGACAGTTCTACGAGCAGTACTTC.

The chain uses TRBV7-6 and TRBJ2-2; 7 nucleotides agree with TRBD2. The CDR3 is 15 residues long. The germline V gene has CDR1 SGHVS and CDR2 FNYEAQ. V lost 5 bases, J lost 4 bases, and 7 bases stayed unmatched. The CDR3 region is CASSISGGFTGELFF. The DNA for the CDR3 is TGTGCCAGCAGCATCTCCGGGGGGTTCACCGGGGAGCTGTTTTTT.

This clone showed up just once. The chain has TRBV2 and TRBJ2-7, with TRBD1 as a possible D gene (6 bases). Deletions cut 2 bases from V and 2 bases from J, with 13 bases between. Germline V gene sequence: CDR1 SNHLY, CDR2 FYNNEI. The CDR3 totals 15 residues. The CDR3 nucleotides are TGTGCCAGCAGTGAATTGCAGGGGACCCCCTACGAGCAGTACTTC. Its translation is CASSELQGTPYEQYF.